This section outlines one T cell receptor (beta chain) sequence together with its context. The authors amplified TCR beta CDR3 by multiplex PCR with 32 V and 13 J primers. TCRdb re-called the multiplex PCR reads through MiXCR, storing one row per CDR3 protein. The sample lists over 10,000 distinct CDR3 sequences, around a fifth seen once, with around 4.3% in the top ten. This sample was included in a study of immune heterogeneity within non-small cell lung tumors. The CDR3 is 16 residues long. Looked up from germline, CDR1 is SGHVS and CDR2 is FQNEAQ. The junction had 9 bases not matched to a gene; V was cut back by 5 bases and J by 4 bases. Template material comprised bulk tumor genomic DNA at roughly 650 ng per sample. Multiple biopsies spaced far apart were taken from each primary tumor during surgery. Patients underwent curative surgery for untreated, newly diagnosed non-small cell lung cancer.

The source is a man in his fifties or sixties with non-small cell lung cancer. Source material: lung tumor tissue. V is TRBV7-8 and J is TRBJ2-3; 10 bases are a match to TRBD1. CDR3 loop: CASSAGDRGFPDTQYF. The CDR3 nucleotides read TGTGCCAGCAGCGCGGGGGACAGGGGCTTCCCAGATACGCAGTATTTT.